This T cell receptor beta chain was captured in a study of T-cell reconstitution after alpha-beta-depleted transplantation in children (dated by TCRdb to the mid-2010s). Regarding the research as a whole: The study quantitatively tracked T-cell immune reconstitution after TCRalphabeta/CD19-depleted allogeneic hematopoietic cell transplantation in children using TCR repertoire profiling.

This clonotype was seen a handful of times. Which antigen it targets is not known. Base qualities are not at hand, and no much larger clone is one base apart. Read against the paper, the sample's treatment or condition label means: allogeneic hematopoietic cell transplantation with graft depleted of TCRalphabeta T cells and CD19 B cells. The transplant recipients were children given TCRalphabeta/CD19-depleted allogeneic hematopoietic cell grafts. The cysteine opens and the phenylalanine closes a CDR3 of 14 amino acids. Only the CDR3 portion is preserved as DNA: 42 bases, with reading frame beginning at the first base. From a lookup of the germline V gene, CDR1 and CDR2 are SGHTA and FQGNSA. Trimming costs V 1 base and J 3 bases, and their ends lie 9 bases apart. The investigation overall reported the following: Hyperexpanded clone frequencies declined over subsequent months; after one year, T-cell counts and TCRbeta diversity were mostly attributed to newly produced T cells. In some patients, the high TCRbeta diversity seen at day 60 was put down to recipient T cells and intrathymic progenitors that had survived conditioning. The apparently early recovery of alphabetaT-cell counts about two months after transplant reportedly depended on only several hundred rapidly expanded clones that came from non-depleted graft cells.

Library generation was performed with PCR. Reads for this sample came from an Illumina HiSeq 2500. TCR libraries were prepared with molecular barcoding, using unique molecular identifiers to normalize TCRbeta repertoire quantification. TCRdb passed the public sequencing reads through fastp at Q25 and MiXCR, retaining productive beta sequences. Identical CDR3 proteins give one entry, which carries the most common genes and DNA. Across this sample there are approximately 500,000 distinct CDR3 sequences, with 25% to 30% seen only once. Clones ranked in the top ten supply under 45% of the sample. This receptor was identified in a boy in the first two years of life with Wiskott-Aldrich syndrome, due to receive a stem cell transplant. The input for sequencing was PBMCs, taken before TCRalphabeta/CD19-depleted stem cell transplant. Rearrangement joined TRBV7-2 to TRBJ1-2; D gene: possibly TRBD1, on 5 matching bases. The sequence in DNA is TGTGCCAGCAGCTTAGTAGGCAGGGACTATGGCTACACCTTC. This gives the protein CASSLVGRDYGYTF.